This T cell receptor beta chain was observed in a study of blood T cell repertoires in COVID-19. Study-wide context: T cells, B-cell-depleted T cells, or PBMCs supplied cDNA or gDNA.

Grouping used clinical history reported by participants in a survey and questionnaire. Profiling relied on immunoSEQ multiplex PCR, and the TCRdb table lists in-frame clones only, not all of them. The sample holds fewer than 150,000 clones, about 80% seen once. The sequenced material came from PBMCs or T cells enriched from blood (not recorded which). This TCR was recovered from a man aged 45-65 years in a cohort exposed to, infected with or recovered from COVID-19 (not recorded which).

The CDR3 here is CASSDLTVPYEQYF. The DNA of the CDR3 is TGTGCCAGCAGTGATCTTACAGTACCTTACGAGCAGTACTTC. The chain recombines TRBV25-1 with TRBJ2-7, with unresolved D. Trimming cost V 3 bases and J 4 bases, with 13 bases left between them. The CDR3 length is 14 residues. Germline V CDR1 and CDR2: MGHDK, SYGVNS.